The clone carrying this TCR beta chain was detected once. Antigen specificity is unknown. This may come from a read error, since a much larger clone is one base off. The template used for profiling TCR beta VDJ and CDR3 was genomic DNA. TCRdb recomputed calls from the reads with MiXCR, one row per CDR3 protein. The top ten hold more than 30% of the sample, which has 160,000 or so distinct CDR3 sequences, about 50% seen once. These data belong to a study of CD8+CD57+ T cells in acquired aplastic anemia. Across the study: CD4+ and CD8+ cells, once sorted, gave DNA averaging around 3.4 ug.

The CDR3 length is 15 residues. Germline CDR1 reads MNHEY; CDR2 reads SVGAGI. Before being chosen for sequencing, patients had shown CD8+CD57+ cell expansion by flow cytometry. Findings and limits, study-wide: Patients shared around 31 CD8+ CDR3 sequences with controls.

Sequencing used sorted CD4+, CD8+, or CD8+CD57+ T cells (not recorded which) from PBMCs. This sequence was found in a human donor with aplastic anemia. The chain links TRBV6-5 to TRBJ2-7, with 11 bases aligning to TRBD2. CDR3 in DNA: TGTGCCAGCAGCTACGAGACTAGCGGGAAATACGATCAGTACTTC. This encodes CASSYETSGKYDQYF.